The 6 T cell receptor beta chains in this list originate from one sample, sequenced in a study of blood T cell repertoires in COVID-19. The assay was immunoSEQ multiplex PCR, and TCRdb's table has in-frame clones only and misses some. The sample holds about 130,000 clones, approximately 83% seen once. The sample taken for sequencing was peripheral blood. Receptor source: a man older than 75 with active or convalescent COVID-19.

The chain links TRBV14 to TRBJ1-2; the D is unclear. Per the germline V gene, CDR1 is SGHDN and CDR2 is FVKESK. The V gene lost 0 bases and the J gene lost 3 bases, with 5 bases spanning the gap. The CDR3 totals 13 residues. The CDR3 DNA is TGTGCCAGCAGCCAAGAGGAGTACTATGGCTACACCTTC. Translation: CASSQEEYYGYTF.

This sequence joins TRBV24-1 and TRBJ2-2, with TRBD1 matching over 7 bases. With V trimmed by 5 bases and J by 7 bases, 6 bases remained unmatched. The CDR3 sequence is 14 residues long. Germline CDR1 KGHDR, CDR2 SFDVKD. The chain's CDR3 is CATSGQGVSGELFF. Here the CDR3 DNA reads TGTGCCACCAGTGGGCAGGGGGTAAGCGGGGAGCTGTTTTTT.

The J gene is TRBJ2-5, the V gene TRBV3-1 (or the pseudogene TRBV3-2); no definite D call. Trimming took 1 base from V and 5 from J, leaving 11 bases between them. Looked up from germline, CDR1 is LGHDT and CDR2 is YNNKEL (reference sequence). The CDR3 sequence is 14 residues long. Here the CDR3 DNA reads TGTGCCAGCAGCCAAGCGTACGGGTCGGAGACCCAGTACTTC. Encoded protein: CASSQAYGSETQYF.

In its sample, this clone was seen a few times. The chain couples TRBV7-8 to TRBJ2-7; 10 nucleotides agree with TRBD2. This CDR3 region has 16 residues. CDR1 and CDR2 (germline): SGHVS, FQNEAQ. V was pared by 5 bases and J by 0 bases, with 7 bases of the junction left unmatched. The CDR3 coding sequence is TGTGCCAGCAGCCCCTGGACTAGCGGCTACTCCTACGAGCAGTACTTC. Amino acids: CASSPWTSGYSYEQYF.

J is TRBJ2-3 and V is TRBV6-2 or TRBV6-3, with D tentatively TRBD2 (5 bases). The CDR3 runs 12 residues. Germline loops: CDR1 MNHEY, CDR2 SVGEGT. The germline V and J ends were trimmed by 6 bases and 4 bases, with 8 bases remaining between them. This CDR3 is CASSRRSDTQYF. The CDR3 bases are TGTGCCAGCAGCCGGAGGTCAGATACGCAGTATTTT.

V usage is TRBV28 and J usage is TRBJ1-5; TRBD1 might be the D (6 bases). Trimming shortened V by 9 bases and J by 1 base, and 13 bases separated the two germline ends. Germline V gives CDR1 MDHEN, CDR2 SYDVKM. This CDR3 has 14 amino acids. As DNA, the CDR3 is TGTGCCAGTGGGGGGGGCGGCAGCAATCAGCCCCAGCATTTT. Its protein product is CASGGGGSNQPQHF. Full variable domain (outside the CDR3, taken from reference TRBV28 and TRBJ1-5): DVKVTQSSRYLVKRTGEKVFLECVQDMDHENMFWYRQDPGLGLRLIYFSYDVKMKEKGDIPEGYSVSREKKERFSLILESASTNQTSMYLCASGGGGSNQPQHFGDGTRLSIL.